These 32 T cell receptor beta chains share one sample of origin, sequenced in a study of graft-versus-host responses after intestinal transplantation. TCRdb's copy holds only in-frame clones and misses some; the assay was immunoSEQ multiplex PCR. The sample yields some 90,000 clones, around 92% seen once. These receptors' targets are unknown. The specimen comprised unstimulated CD8+ T cells sorted from spleen or lymph node cells, sampled before transplant. Receptor source: a human donor who was the organ donor for an intestinal transplant.

Note on this clone: One junction end does not reproduce the germline sequence, and a read error may be involved. The genes are TRBV25-1 and TRBJ1-2; TRBD1 matches 10 bases. Germline-derived CDR1 and CDR2 are MGHDK and SYGVNS. This CDR3 has 14 amino acids. The CDR3 is CTSTPGGTGDGYTF. The CDR3 region has the DNA TGTACCAGCACCCCTGGCGGGACAGGGGACGGCTACACCTTC.

The J gene is TRBJ1-1, the V gene TRBV4-1, with D uncertain. V gave up 3 bases and J gave up 2 bases, with 4 bases separating them. Germline CDR1 MGHRA, CDR2 YSYEKL. The CDR3 is 12 amino acids. The CDR3 DNA follows: TGCGCCAGCAGCCACCGTAACACTGAAGCTTTCTTT. It is translated as CASSHRNTEAFF.

The genes are TRBV4-1 and TRBJ2-1; 9 bases fit TRBD2. The CDR3 runs to 17 residues. After removal of 0 bases from V and 4 bases from J, the junction contained 7 bases not matched to a gene. Germline V gene data show CDR1 as MGHRA and CDR2 as YSYEKL. CDR3 region: CASSQDLLAGRYNEQFF. CDR3 nucleotides: TGCGCCAGCAGCCAAGATCTTCTAGCGGGGAGGTACAATGAGCAGTTCTTC.

V usage is TRBV9 and J usage is TRBJ2-1, with D maybe TRBD2 (5 bases). V was pared by 3 bases and J by 8 bases, with 15 bases between. CDR1 and CDR2 from the germline V gene are SGDLS and YYNGEE. This CDR3 is 14 amino acids long. The CDR3 region has the DNA TGTGCCAGCAGCGGTGGAGGAGGCAACGATGAGCAGTTCTTC. Translated: CASSGGGGNDEQFF.

In DNA form, the CDR3 reads TGTGCCTGTCAGGGGCTGGCAGATACGCAGTATTTT. Protein product: CACQGLADTQYF. V gene TRBV30 combines with J gene TRBJ2-3, with D possibly TRBD1 on 6 matching bases. Germline values: CDR1 GTSNPN, CDR2 SVGIG (reference sequence). V was cut by 6 bases and J by 4 bases, with 11 bases left in between. The CDR3 has 12 amino acids.

This clone was seen just once. This sequence joins TRBV13 and TRBJ2-3; the match to TRBD2 covers 9 bases. The CDR3 totals 14 residues. The V gene's germline CDR1 is PRHDT and CDR2 FYEKMQ (reference sequence). The V and J ends lost 3 bases and 4 bases, in that order; junction bases with no gene match: 2. The DNA for the CDR3 is TGTGCCAGCAGCTTTCCTAGCGGGGCAGATACGCAGTATTTT. It specifies CASSFPSGADTQYF. Looking up the rest from reference TRBV13 and TRBJ2-3 gives the full variable domain: AAGVIQSPRHLIKEKRETATLKCYPIPRHDTVYWYQQGPGQDPQFLISFYEKMQSDKGSIPDRFSAQQFSDYHSELNMSSLELGDSALYFCASSFPSGADTQYFGPGTRLTVL.

J is TRBJ1-1 and V is TRBV19; D possibly corresponds to TRBD1 (5 bases). The germline V and J ends were trimmed by 10 bases and 5 bases, with 14 bases remaining between them. Germline V gives CDR1 LNHDA, CDR2 SQIVND (reference sequence). This CDR3 region has 12 residues. The CDR3 sequence is CATTWGGTEAFF. Here the CDR3 DNA reads TGTGCCACCACATGGGGGGGGACTGAAGCTTTCTTT.

The chain carries TRBV4-1 and TRBJ2-7, with D maybe TRBD1 (5 bases). Trimming shortened V by 3 bases and J by 6 bases, and 15 bases separated the two germline ends. Germline CDR1 reads MGHRA; CDR2 reads YSYEKL. The CDR3 runs to 14 residues. The CDR3 nucleotides are TGCGCCAGCAGCCAGGGGCAGCCATCGGGCGAGCAGTACTTC. Residues: CASSQGQPSGEQYF.

This sequence joins TRBV29-1 and TRBJ2-7, with TRBD1 as a possible D gene (5 bases). Germline V CDR1 and CDR2: SQVTM, ANQGSEA. This CDR3 has 13 amino acids. Trimming left V 0 bases short and J 3 bases short, with 9 bases between. In DNA, the CDR3 is TGCAGCGTTGAAGATCAGGGCAACTACGAGCAGTACTTC. It encodes CSVEDQGNYEQYF.

The rearrangement uses TRBV2 and TRBJ2-7; 9 positions agree with TRBD1. V shed 8 bases and J 1 base; nucleotides not matched to a gene: 3. Per the germline V gene, CDR1 is SNHLY and CDR2 is FYNNEI. The CDR3 totals 13 residues. The CDR3 region has the DNA TGTGCCAGCTCCGGGACAGGGTCCTACGAGCAGTACTTC. Its protein product is CASSGTGSYEQYF.

The chain carries TRBV2 and TRBJ2-7, with a possible D match to TRBD1 (6 bases). Germline-derived CDR1 and CDR2 are SNHLY and FYNNEI. The CDR3 consists of 12 residues. Trimming cost V 8 bases and J 2 bases, with 10 bases left between them. The CDR3 bases are TGTGCCAGCTTTGGGGGCGCCTACGAGCAGTACTTC. It specifies CASFGGAYEQYF.

The gene calls are TRBV6-4 and TRBJ2-3, with TRBD1 as a possible D gene (5 bases). The germline CDR1 and CDR2 sequences are MRHNA and SNTAGT. The CDR3 consists of 13 residues. V lost 6 bases and J 3 bases, leaving 10 bases between the germline ends. DNA for the CDR3: TGTGCCAGCAGCCAGGGATCGACAGATACGCAGTATTTT. It specifies CASSQGSTDTQYF.

The genes are TRBV10-3 and TRBJ1-4; a possible D gene is TRBD1 (6 bases). The germline V and J ends were trimmed by 4 bases and 6 bases, with 15 bases remaining between them. CDR1 and CDR2 (germline): ENHRY, SYGVKD. The CDR3 loop spans 15 amino acids. CDR3 protein: CAISATNEGDEKLFF. Written as DNA, the CDR3 is TGTGCCATCAGTGCTACAAATGAGGGGGATGAAAAACTGTTTTTT.

V usage is TRBV5-1 and J usage is TRBJ2-7; 8 nucleotides align to TRBD2. The CDR3 length is 14 residues. With 4 bases clipped from V and 3 bases from J, the junction kept 6 bases outside the gene matches. CDR1 and CDR2 from the germline V gene are SGHRS and YFSETQ. CDR3 residues: CASSISSGFYEQYF. The CDR3 coding sequence is TGCGCCAGCAGCATCTCTAGCGGGTTCTACGAGCAGTACTTC. Complete variable domain (other parts from reference TRBV5-1 and TRBJ2-7): KAGVTQTPRYLIKTRGQQVTLSCSPISGHRSVSWYQQTPGQGLQFLFEYFSETQRNKGNFPGRFSGRQFSNSRSEMNVSTLELGDSALYLCASSISSGFYEQYFGPGTRLTVT.

The chain uses TRBV7-2 and TRBJ2-3; 14 nucleotides align to TRBD2. The V gene end was trimmed by 5 bases and the J gene end by 2 bases; junction bases not matched to a gene: 9. The CDR3 loop spans 18 amino acids. Germline CDR1 reads SGHTA; CDR2 reads FQGNSA. CDR3 protein: CASSPIGTSGGLTDTQYF. The CDR3 DNA follows: TGTGCCAGCAGCCCGATCGGGACTAGCGGGGGACTCACAGATACGCAGTATTTT.

This chain joins TRBV7-9 and TRBJ1-5, with unresolved D. Germline V gene data show CDR1 as SEHNR and CDR2 as FQNEAQ (reference sequence). This CDR3 spans 14 amino acids. Between the trimmed V and J ends, which lost 6 bases and 3 bases, there was a span of 12 bases. CDR3 sequence: CASSHGGINQPQHF. The CDR3 DNA follows: TGTGCCAGCAGTCATGGCGGTATCAATCAGCCCCAGCATTTT.

The gene calls are TRBV27 and TRBJ2-1; no definite D call. V lost 6 bases and J 0 bases, leaving 3 bases between the germline ends. This CDR3 spans 12 amino acids. Germline V gene sequence: CDR1 MNHEY, CDR2 SMNVEV (reference sequence). CDR3 protein: CASRSSYNEQFF. For the CDR3, the DNA is TGTGCCAGCAGGAGCTCCTACAATGAGCAGTTCTTC.

Written as DNA, the CDR3 is TGTGCCACAGGGGGCACTGAAGCTTTCTTT. Translating gives CATGGTEAFF. This chain links TRBV6-1 with TRBJ1-1; TRBD1 aligns across 7 bases. CDR1 is MNHNS and CDR2 is SASEGT in the germline V gene. The CDR3 is made up of 10 amino acids. J gave up 4 bases and V 10 bases, and 0 bases lay outside the gene matches.

The gene calls are TRBV19 and TRBJ2-7; TRBD1 matches at 8 bases. Unmatched junction bases numbered 5, after V lost 2 bases and J lost 2 bases. The CDR3 sequence is 15 residues long. The germline V gene has CDR1 LNHDA and CDR2 SQIVND (reference sequence). CDR3 coding DNA: TGTGCCAGTAGTATAACCCCGGGACAGGCCTACGAGCAGTACTTC. The encoded protein is CASSITPGQAYEQYF. The whole variable domain, remainder taken from reference TRBV19 and TRBJ2-7, is DGGITQSPKYLFRKEGQNVTLSCEQNLNHDAMYWYRQDPGQGLRLIYYSQIVNDFQKGDIAEGYSVSREKKESFPLTVTSAQKNPTAFYLCASSITPGQAYEQYFGPGTRLTVT.

V usage is TRBV7-9 and J usage is TRBJ2-7; a possible D gene is TRBD1 (5 bases). The CDR3 length is 12 residues. V was pared by 5 bases and J by 2 bases, with 7 bases between. Per germline, CDR1 SEHNR and CDR2 FQNEAQ (reference sequence). CDR3 coding DNA: TGTGCCAGCAGCGGACAAACCTACGAGCAGTACTTC. Its translation: CASSGQTYEQYF.

This clone was seen a single time. The V gene is TRBV7-9, the J gene TRBJ2-7, with D unresolved. CDR1 and CDR2 from the germline V gene are SEHNR and FQNEAQ (reference sequence). Trimming stripped 3 bases from V and 3 bases from J, with 6 bases between. This CDR3 spans 12 amino acids. For the CDR3, the DNA is TGTGCCAGCAGCTTGAAGCTCTACGAGCAGTACTTC. Translated, it gives CASSLKLYEQYF.

This clone was observed once. The rearrangement joins TRBV7-9 to TRBJ2-5; D possibly corresponds to TRBD1 (5 bases). Trimming pared 2 bases from V and 2 bases from J, leaving 9 bases between. CDR1 and CDR2 (germline): SEHNR, FQNEAQ (reference sequence). The CDR3 sequence is 14 residues long. The CDR3 nucleotides are TGTGCCAGCAGCTTACTGACAGCACAAGAGACCCAGTACTTC. Residues: CASSLLTAQETQYF.

The sample holds one count of this clone. The gene calls are TRBV19 and TRBJ2-3; 9 bases agree with TRBD2. Germline-derived CDR1 and CDR2 are LNHDA and SQIVND (reference sequence). The CDR3 is 18 residues long. With V trimmed by 4 bases and J by 2 bases, 13 bases remained unmatched. CDR3: CASSTPSGASGDTDTQYF. In nucleotides, the CDR3 is TGTGCCAGTAGTACTCCTAGCGGGGCTAGCGGGGACACAGATACGCAGTATTTT.

The chain uses TRBV9 and TRBJ2-5; 14 nucleotides line up with TRBD2. The J call is doubtful: the DNA matches TRBJ2-7 better. The germline gives CDR1 SGDLS, CDR2 YYNGEE. The CDR3 spans 15 residues. The CDR3 loop reads CASSTGTSGGYEQYF. The CDR3 coding sequence is TGTGCCAGCAGCACGGGGACTAGCGGGGGTTACGAGCAGTACTTC.

The gene calls are TRBV7-8 and TRBJ2-3; TRBD1 is a possible D gene (6 bases). This CDR3 spans 16 amino acids. In germline, CDR1 is SGHVS, CDR2 FQNEAQ. Deletions cut 5 bases from V and 5 bases from J, with 20 bases between. The CDR3 is CASSPFEGGTRDTQYF. In DNA, the CDR3 is TGTGCCAGCAGCCCTTTTGAAGGGGGTACAAGAGATACGCAGTATTTT.

The chain employs TRBV9 and TRBJ1-5; D is uncertain. V was shortened by 9 bases and J by 3 bases, with 19 bases between the two germline ends. The CDR3 is 15 residues long. Germline CDR1 and CDR2: SGDLS and YYNGEE. The CDR3 here is CATRDSLGPNQPQHF. The CDR3 DNA follows: TGTGCCACCCGAGATAGTTTGGGCCCCAATCAGCCCCAGCATTTT.

The chain links TRBV27 to TRBJ2-1, with 11 bases matching TRBD2. V was clipped by 10 bases and J by 2 bases; unmatched bases: 4. The CDR3 extends over 14 amino acids. Germline V CDR1 and CDR2: MNHEY, SMNVEV (reference sequence). Written as DNA, the CDR3 is TGTGCCACCGTAGCGGGGGGGCCCTACAATGAGCAGTTCTTC. It encodes CATVAGGPYNEQFF.

This clone was seen just once. The chain couples TRBV4-2 to TRBJ2-1; D may be TRBD1 (6 bases). Trimming removed 4 bases at V and 5 bases at J, with 18 bases between. Looked up from germline, CDR1 is LGHNA and CDR2 is YNFKEQ. The CDR3 is 16 residues long. Here the CDR3 reads CASSLPGRGLDNEQFF. The CDR3 nucleotides are TGTGCCAGCAGCCTTCCGGGAAGGGGGTTGGACAATGAGCAGTTCTTC.

Comments on this clone: The sample has other DNA sequences that encode this CDR3 too. V gene TRBV7-9 combines with J gene TRBJ2-2, with a possible D match to TRBD1 (6 bases). Germline CDR1 is SEHNR and CDR2 is FQNEAQ (reference sequence). The CDR3 is 13 amino acids. V dropped 5 bases and J dropped 5 bases, with 9 bases sitting between them. This chain's CDR3 is CASSLRGTGELFF. The CDR3 DNA reads as TGTGCCAGCAGCCTCAGGGGTACCGGGGAGCTGTTTTTT. The full variable domain, completed using reference TRBV7-9 and TRBJ2-2, is DTGVSQNPRHKITKRGQNVTFRCDPISEHNRLYWYRQTLGQGPEFLTYFQNEAQLEKSRLLSDRFSAERPKGSFSTLEIQRTEQGDSAMYLCASSLRGTGELFFGEGSRLTVL.

This rearrangement joins TRBV19 to TRBJ1-3; D is unresolved. Germline V gene lookup returns CDR1 LNHDA and CDR2 SQIVND (reference sequence). The CDR3 totals 14 residues. Trimming took 7 bases from V and 1 from J, leaving 11 bases between them. This CDR3 is CASISSGSGNTIYF. In nucleotides, the CDR3 is TGTGCCAGTATATCTAGCGGGTCTGGAAACACCATATATTTT.

This chain uses TRBV4-2 with TRBJ1-1, with D uncertain. V was cut by 2 bases and J by 1 base, with 2 bases left in between. Germline V gives CDR1 LGHNA, CDR2 YNFKEQ. The CDR3 runs to 12 residues. CDR3 amino acids: CASSQQNTEAFF. The DNA for the CDR3 is TGTGCCAGCAGCCAACAGAACACTGAAGCTTTCTTT.

To note about this clone: Other DNA sequences of this sample code for an identical CDR3. This chain connects TRBV27 to TRBJ2-5, with TRBD2 identical over 11 bases. CDR1 is MNHEY, CDR2 SMNVEV, per germline (reference sequence). The CDR3 has 16 residues. Germline trimming cut 1 base from V and 2 bases from J; bases unmatched to any gene: 3. The DNA for the CDR3 is TGTGCCAGCAGTTTATTAGCGGGGGGGCCTCAAGAGACCCAGTACTTC. Translated: CASSLLAGGPQETQYF.